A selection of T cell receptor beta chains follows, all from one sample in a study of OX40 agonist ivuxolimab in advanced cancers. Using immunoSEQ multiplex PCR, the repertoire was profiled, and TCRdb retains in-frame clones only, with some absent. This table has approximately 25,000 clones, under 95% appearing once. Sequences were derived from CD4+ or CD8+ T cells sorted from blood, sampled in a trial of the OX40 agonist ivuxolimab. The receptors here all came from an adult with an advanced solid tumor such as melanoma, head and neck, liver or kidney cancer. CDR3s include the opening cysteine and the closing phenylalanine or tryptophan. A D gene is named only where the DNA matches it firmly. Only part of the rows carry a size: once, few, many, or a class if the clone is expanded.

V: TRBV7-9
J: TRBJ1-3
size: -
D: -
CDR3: CASTPPPERGGNTIYF
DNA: TGTGCCAGCACCCCTCCCCCAGAGCGTGGGGGCAACACCATATATTTT

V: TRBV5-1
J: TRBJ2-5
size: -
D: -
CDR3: CASSLANWGSPYQETQYF
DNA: TGCGCCAGCAGCTTGGCCAATTGGGGATCTCCCTACCAAGAGACCCAGTACTTC

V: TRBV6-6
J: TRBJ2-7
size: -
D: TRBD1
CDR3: CASTPQGVSYEQYF
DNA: TGTGCCAGCACCCCACAGGGGGTTTCCTACGAGCAGTACTTC

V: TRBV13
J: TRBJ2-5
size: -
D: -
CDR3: CASSLGVTTETQYF
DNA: TGTGCCAGCAGCTTAGGCGTGACGACGGAGACCCAGTACTTC

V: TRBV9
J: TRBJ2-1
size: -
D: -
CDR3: CASSTRAEYNEQFF
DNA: TGTGCCAGCAGCACAAGGGCAGAATACAATGAGCAGTTCTTC

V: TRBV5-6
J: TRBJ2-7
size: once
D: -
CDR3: CASSLRGNYEQYF
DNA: TGTGCCAGCAGCTTGCGAGGGAACTACGAGCAGTACTTC

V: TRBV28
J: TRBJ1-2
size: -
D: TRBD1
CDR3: CASSTSGTGGHGYTF
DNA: TGTGCCAGCAGCACCTCCGGGACAGGGGGCCATGGCTACACCTTC

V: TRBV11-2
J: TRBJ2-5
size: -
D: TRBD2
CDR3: CASSAYSSGPPQETQYF
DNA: TGTGCCAGCAGCGCCTACTCTAGCGGGCCACCCCAAGAGACCCAGTACTTC

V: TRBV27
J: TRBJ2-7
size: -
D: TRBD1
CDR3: CASSFGTGYEQYF
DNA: TGTGCCAGCAGTTTTGGGACAGGCTACGAGCAGTACTTC

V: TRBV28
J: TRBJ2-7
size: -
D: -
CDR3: CASSPGSGYEQYF
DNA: TGTGCCAGCAGTCCCGGCTCTGGATACGAGCAGTACTTC

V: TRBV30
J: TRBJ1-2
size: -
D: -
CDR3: CAWSHGPYYGYTF
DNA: TGTGCCTGGAGTCATGGACCTTACTATGGCTACACCTTC

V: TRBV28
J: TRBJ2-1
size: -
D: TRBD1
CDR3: CATLQGTAYNEQFF
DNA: TGTGCCACCCTCCAGGGGACAGCCTACAATGAGCAGTTCTTC

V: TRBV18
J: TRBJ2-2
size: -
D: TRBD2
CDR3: CASSPPAGGRTGELFF
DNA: TGTGCCAGCTCACCACCCGCGGGAGGGAGGACCGGGGAGCTGTTTTTT

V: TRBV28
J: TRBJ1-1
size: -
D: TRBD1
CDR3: CASSSWTGGGSAEAFF
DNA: TGTGCCAGCAGTTCCTGGACAGGTGGCGGGTCGGCTGAAGCTTTCTTT

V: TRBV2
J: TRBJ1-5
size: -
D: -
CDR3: CASSDGDTYQPQHF
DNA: TGTGCCAGCAGTGACGGGGACACATATCAGCCCCAGCATTTT

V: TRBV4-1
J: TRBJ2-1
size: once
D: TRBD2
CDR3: CASSQGGGSYNEQFF
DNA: TGCGCCAGCAGCCAAGGGGGGGGCTCCTACAATGAGCAGTTCTTC

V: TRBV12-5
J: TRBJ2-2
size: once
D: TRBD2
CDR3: CASGSPGLGFYGELFF
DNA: TGTGCTAGTGGTTCACCGGGACTAGGGTTCTACGGGGAGCTGTTTTTT

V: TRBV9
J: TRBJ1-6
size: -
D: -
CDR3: CASSVRTQNSPLHF
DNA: TGTGCCAGCAGCGTCAGGACACAAAATTCACCCCTCCACTTT

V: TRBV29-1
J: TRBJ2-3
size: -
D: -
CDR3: CSVDASGPDTQYF
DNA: TGCAGCGTTGACGCGTCGGGGCCAGATACGCAGTATTTT

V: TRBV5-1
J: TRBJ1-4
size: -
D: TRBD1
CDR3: CASSLAGQGAFEKLFF
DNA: TGCGCCAGCAGCTTGGCCGGGCAGGGGGCTTTTGAAAAACTGTTTTTT

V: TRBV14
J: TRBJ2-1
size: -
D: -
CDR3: CASSQGWNEQFF
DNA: TGTGCCAGCAGCCAAGGGTGGAATGAGCAGTTCTTC

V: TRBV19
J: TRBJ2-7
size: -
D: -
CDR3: CASSIGFSYEQYF
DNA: TGTGCCAGTAGTATTGGTTTTAGCTACGAGCAGTACTTC

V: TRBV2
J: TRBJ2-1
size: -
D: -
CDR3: CASSGVVAYNEQFF
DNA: TGTGCCAGCAGTGGGGTTGTAGCCTACAATGAGCAGTTCTTC

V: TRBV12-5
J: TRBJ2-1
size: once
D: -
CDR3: CASEDGMGSYNEQFF
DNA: TGTGCTAGTGAGGACGGGATGGGATCCTACAATGAGCAGTTCTTC

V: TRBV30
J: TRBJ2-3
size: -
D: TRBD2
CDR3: CAWSRLADSTDTQYF
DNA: TGTGCCTGGAGTCGACTAGCGGATAGCACAGATACGCAGTATTTT

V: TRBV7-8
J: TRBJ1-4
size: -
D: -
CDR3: CASSYSSGTYEKLFF
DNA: TGTGCCAGCAGCTACTCGTCCGGGACTTATGAAAAACTGTTTTTT

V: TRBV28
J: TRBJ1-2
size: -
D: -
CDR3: CASRVGGGNYGYTF
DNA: TGTGCCAGCAGAGTCGGCGGGGGGAACTATGGCTACACCTTC

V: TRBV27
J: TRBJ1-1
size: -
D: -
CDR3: CAHPRAEAFF
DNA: TGTGCTCATCCTCGGGCTGAAGCTTTCTTT

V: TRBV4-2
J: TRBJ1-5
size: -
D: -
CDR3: CASSHPGPDNRPQHF
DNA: TGTGCCAGCAGCCACCCCGGGCCGGACAATCGGCCCCAGCATTTT

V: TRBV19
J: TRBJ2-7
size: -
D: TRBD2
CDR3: CASSIRLAGGLYEQYF
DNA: TGTGCCAGTAGTATACGACTAGCGGGGGGGCTCTACGAGCAGTACTTC

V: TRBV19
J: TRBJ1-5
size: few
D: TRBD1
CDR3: CASSRDRSSNQPQHF
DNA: TGTGCCAGTAGTAGGGACAGGAGTAGCAATCAGCCCCAGCATTTT

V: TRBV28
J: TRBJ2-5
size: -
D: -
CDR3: CASSLSVAGKTQYF
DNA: TGTGCCAGCAGTTTATCGGTGGCAGGGAAAACCCAGTACTTC

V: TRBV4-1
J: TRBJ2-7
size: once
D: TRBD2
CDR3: CASSLTGTTLREQYF
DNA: TGCGCCAGCAGCCTTACCGGGACTACCTTACGTGAGCAGTACTTC

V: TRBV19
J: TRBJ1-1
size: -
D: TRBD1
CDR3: CASSTPPGQGADGNTEAFF
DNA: TGTGCCAGTAGTACACCCCCGGGACAGGGGGCTGATGGGAACACTGAAGCTTTCTTT

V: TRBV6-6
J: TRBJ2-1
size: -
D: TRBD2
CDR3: CASSYSEGGGAEQFF
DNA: TGTGCCAGCAGTTACTCTGAAGGCGGGGGGGCTGAGCAGTTCTTC

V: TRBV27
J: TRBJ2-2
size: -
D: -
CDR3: CASRKQINTGELFF
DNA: TGTGCCAGCAGAAAACAGATTAACACCGGGGAGCTGTTTTTT

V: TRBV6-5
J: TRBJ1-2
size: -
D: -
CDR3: CASSRADNYGYTF
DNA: TGTGCCAGCAGCAGGGCAGATAACTATGGCTACACCTTC

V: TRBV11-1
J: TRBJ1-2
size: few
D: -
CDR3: CASSLRGYGYTF
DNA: TGTGCCAGCAGCCTCCGGGGCTATGGCTACACCTTC

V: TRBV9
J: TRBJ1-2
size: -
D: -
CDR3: CASSVSGGSFNYGYTF
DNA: TGTGCCAGCAGCGTAAGTGGGGGTTCCTTCAACTATGGCTACACCTTC

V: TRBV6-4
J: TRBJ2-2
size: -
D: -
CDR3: CASSDRGNGELFF
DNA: TGTGCCAGCAGTGACCGGGGGAACGGGGAGCTGTTTTTT

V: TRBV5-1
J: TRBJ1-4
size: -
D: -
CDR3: CASSSDGSDEKLFF
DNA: TGCGCCAGCAGCTCTGATGGGTCGGATGAAAAACTGTTTTTT

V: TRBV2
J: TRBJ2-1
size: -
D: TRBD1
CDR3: CASSLGQGAYNEQFF
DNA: TGTGCCAGCAGTCTTGGACAGGGGGCATACAATGAGCAGTTCTTC

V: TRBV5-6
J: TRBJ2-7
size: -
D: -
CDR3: CASSLPGSSSYEQYF
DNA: TGTGCCAGCAGCCTCCCGGGGTCCAGCTCCTACGAGCAGTACTTC

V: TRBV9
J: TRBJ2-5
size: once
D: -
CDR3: CASSVGQETQYF
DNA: TGTGCCAGCAGCGTAGGCCAAGAGACCCAGTACTTC

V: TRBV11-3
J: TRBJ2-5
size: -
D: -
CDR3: CASTPQGYTPEETQYF
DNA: TGTGCCAGCACCCCCCAGGGGTATACTCCCGAAGAGACCCAGTACTTC

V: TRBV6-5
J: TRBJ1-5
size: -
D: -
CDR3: CASSYSPGNQPQHF
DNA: TGTGCCAGCAGTTACTCGCCCGGGAATCAGCCCCAGCATTTT

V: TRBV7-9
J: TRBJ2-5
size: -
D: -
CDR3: CASSLLGETQYF
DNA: TGTGCCAGCAGCTTATTGGGGGAGACCCAGTACTTC

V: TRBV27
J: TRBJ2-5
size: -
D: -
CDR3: CASSPTPSGRLGQGTQYF
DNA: TGTGCCAGCAGTCCCACCCCCTCAGGGAGGTTGGGGCAAGGGACCCAGTACTTC

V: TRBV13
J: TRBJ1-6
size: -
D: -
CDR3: CASSLDRKNSPLHF
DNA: TGTGCCAGCAGCTTAGACAGGAAAAATTCACCCCTCCACTTT

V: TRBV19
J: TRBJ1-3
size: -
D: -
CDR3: CASNVGPGSGNTIYF
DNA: TGTGCCAGTAACGTCGGTCCTGGCAGTGGAAACACCATATATTTT

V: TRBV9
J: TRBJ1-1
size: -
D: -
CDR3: CASSVGPPGTSEAFF
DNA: TGTGCCAGCAGCGTAGGCCCACCAGGAACCTCTGAAGCTTTCTTT

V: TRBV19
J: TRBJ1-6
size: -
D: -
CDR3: CASSIGHSPLHF
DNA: TGTGCCAGTAGTATCGGTCACTCACCCCTCCACTTT

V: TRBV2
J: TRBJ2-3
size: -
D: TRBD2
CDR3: CASSDLAGDRTDTQYF
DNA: TGTGCCAGCAGTGACCTAGCGGGGGACCGCACAGATACGCAGTATTTT